These 4 T cell receptor beta chains came from one sample sequenced in a study of cytomegalovirus exposure and HLA in healthy donors. PCR was performed using 60 Vbeta and 13 Jbeta primers. This table comes from immunoSEQ multiplex PCR, and its TCRdb copy is limited to in-frame clones, with some not included. The sample holds approximately 190,000 clones, 75% to 90% seen once. Sequencing input: PBMCs. The receptors were gathered from a woman aged 18-29 years in good health and CMV-seronegative.

The chain couples TRBV5-8 to TRBJ2-6; TRBD1 agrees at 9 bases. J was trimmed by 2 bases and V by 4 bases; bases with no gene match: 10. Germline CDR1 is SGHTS and CDR2 is YDEGEE. This CDR3 contains 18 residues. The CDR3 region is CASSPDRGSPPGANVLTF. The DNA of the CDR3 is TGTGCCAGCAGCCCGGACAGGGGTTCTCCCCCTGGGGCCAACGTCCTGACTTTC.

This chain connects TRBV18 to TRBJ2-1; D gene unclear. Germline values: CDR1 KGHSH, CDR2 LQKENI. This CDR3 comprises 13 residues. Trimming took off 3 bases at V and 6 bases at J, with 9 bases between the two ends. CDR3 DNA: TGTGCCAGCTCACCCCCCGGTGCCAATGAGCAGTTCTTC. Its protein product is CASSPPGANEQFF.

The genes are TRBV7-9 and TRBJ2-5, with D maybe TRBD2 (6 bases). Germline CDR1 reads SEHNR; CDR2 reads FQNEAQ (reference sequence). CDR3 length: 15 residues. Trimming removed 5 bases from V and 5 bases from J, with 18 bases in between. The CDR3 bases are TGTGCCAGCAGCCACGAGGAGGCGGAGGGGGAGACCCAGTACTTC. As protein: CASSHEEAEGETQYF.

The gene calls are TRBV14 and TRBJ2-1; TRBD2 matches at 12 bases. V lost 3 bases to trimming and J lost 6 bases; unmatched junction nucleotides: 6. CDR1 and CDR2 (germline): SGHDN, FVKESK. The CDR3 sequence is 16 residues long. This CDR3 is CASSHQLAGGGNEQFF. The CDR3 DNA reads TGTGCCAGCAGCCACCAACTAGCGGGAGGCGGCAATGAGCAGTTCTTC.